This entry lists 23 T cell receptor beta chains sequenced from one sample in a study of OX40 agonist ivuxolimab in advanced cancers. Receptor amplification or capture employed the immunoSEQ multiplex PCR assay. Sourced from immuneACCESS, this table was stored by TCRdb with only in-frame sequences that have V and J called. A share of the clones is absent; for the studies checked, an unresolved V gene accounts for under half, and the remainder has no known explanation. In this sample the table shows about 73,000 clones, 84% of which occur a single time. The ten largest clones represent 2.4% of the sample. Source: CD4+ or CD8+ T cells sorted from blood, taken in a trial of the OX40 agonist ivuxolimab. These TCRs come from an adult with an advanced solid tumor such as melanoma, head and neck, liver or kidney cancer.

This clone was observed once. J is TRBJ2-3 and V is TRBV15; D ambiguous. CDR1 LNHNV and CDR2 YYDKDF come from the germline V gene (reference sequence). Trimming left V 4 bases short and J 3 bases short, with 14 bases between. This CDR3 region has 15 residues. This CDR3 is CATSTPEPGTDTQYF. Written as DNA, the CDR3 is TGTGCCACCAGCACCCCGGAGCCCGGTACAGATACGCAGTATTTT.

This sequence joins TRBV12-5 and TRBJ1-2; TRBD1 is a possible D gene (6 bases). The CDR3 sequence is 13 residues long. Germline-derived CDR1 and CDR2 are LGHNT and FRNRAP. Trimming took off 1 base at V and 4 bases at J, with 7 bases between the two ends. The CDR3 here is CASGLETGYGYTF. CDR3 sequence (DNA): TGTGCTAGTGGTTTGGAGACAGGCTATGGCTACACCTTC. Variable domain in full (rest from reference TRBV12-5 and TRBJ1-2): DARVTQTPRHKVTEMGQEVTMRCQPILGHNTVFWYRQTMMQGLELLAYFRNRAPLDDSGMPKDRFSAEMPDATLATLKIQPSEPRDSAVYFCASGLETGYGYTFGSGTRLTVV.

The chain carries TRBV6-5 and TRBJ2-3; TRBD1 aligns across 9 bases. There are 15 residues in the CDR3. Germline V gene lookup returns CDR1 MNHEY and CDR2 SVGAGI. The V and J ends lost 6 bases and 2 bases, in that order; junction bases with no gene match: 6. CDR3 DNA sequence: TGTGCCAGCAGGGAGACAGGGGGAACCACAGATACGCAGTATTTT. Translation: CASRETGGTTDTQYF.

V and J are TRBV2 and TRBJ1-5; D is unclear. The CDR3 has 15 amino acids. Germline values: CDR1 SNHLY, CDR2 FYNNEI. The V gene lost 3 bases and the J gene lost 4 bases, with 13 bases spanning the gap. CDR3 coding DNA: TGTGCCAGCAGTGATGGATATACGGTAAATCAGCCCCAGCATTTT. Its protein product is CASSDGYTVNQPQHF. Using reference TRBV2 and TRBJ1-5 for the parts outside the CDR3, the full variable domain is EPEVTQTPSHQVTQMGQEVILRCVPISNHLYFYWYRQILGQKVEFLVSFYNNEISEKSEIFDDQFSVERPDGSNFTLKIRSTKLEDSAMYFCASSDGYTVNQPQHFGDGTRLSIL.

V is TRBV7-3 and J is TRBJ2-7; no firm D call. Per the germline V gene, CDR1 is SGHTA and CDR2 is FQGTGA. The CDR3 is 12 amino acids. V lost 4 bases and J lost 5, with 9 bases in between. DNA of the CDR3: TGTGCCAGCAGCTCCTCTGGGCACGAGCAGTACTTC. Translation: CASSSSGHEQYF.

Only a few counts were recorded for this clone. The chain has TRBV10-2 and TRBJ1-5; the D gene is possibly TRBD1 (5 bases). CDR3 length equals 16 residues. The V gene's germline CDR1 is WSHSY and CDR2 SAAADI. With 0 bases removed from V and 5 bases from J, the gap between germline ends came to 14 bases. CDR3 in amino acids: CASSESMGEGYQPQHF. The CDR3 DNA reads TGCGCCAGCAGTGAGTCAATGGGAGAGGGGTATCAGCCCCAGCATTTT.

The rearrangement links TRBV25-1 to TRBJ1-1, with D uncertain. CDR3 length equals 14 residues. Germline-derived CDR1 and CDR2 are MGHDK and SYGVNS. The germline V and J ends were trimmed by 4 bases and 0 bases, with 9 bases remaining between them. This CDR3 is CASSGHLLNTEAFF. CDR3 DNA sequence: TGTGCCAGCAGTGGGCATTTACTGAACACTGAAGCTTTCTTT. The full variable domain, with the rest looked up from reference TRBV25-1 and TRBJ1-1, is EADIYQTPRYLVIGTGKKITLECSQTMGHDKMYWYQQDPGMELHLIHYSYGVNSTEKGDLSSESTVSRIRTEHFPLTLESARPSHTSQYLCASSGHLLNTEAFFGQGTRLTVV.

This clone was counted once. V is TRBV10-3 and J is TRBJ1-1, with D possibly matching TRBD1 (6 bases). The ends were cut back, 6 bases at V and 4 bases at J, with 18 bases in the middle. Germline V lookup: CDR1 ENHRY, CDR2 SYGVKD. This CDR3 spans 15 amino acids. The CDR3 is CAIRARQEVGTEAFF. The CDR3 region has the DNA TGTGCCATCAGAGCCAGACAGGAGGTGGGCACTGAAGCTTTCTTT.

This clone showed up just a few times. In DNA, the CDR3 is TGCGCCAGCAGCTTGGGGACAGGGGGAAGTACCTACGAGCAGTACTTC. Residues: CASSLGTGGSTYEQYF. This chain uses TRBV5-1 with TRBJ2-7; 10 bases agree with TRBD1. Per germline, CDR1 SGHRS and CDR2 YFSETQ. J was trimmed by 2 bases and V by 0 bases; bases with no gene match: 5. There are 16 residues in the CDR3.

The chain links TRBV9 to TRBJ1-1; the D gene is possibly TRBD1 (5 bases). The CDR3 totals 15 residues. The V gene's germline CDR1 is SGDLS and CDR2 YYNGEE. V lost 0 bases and J 7 bases, leaving 16 bases between the germline ends. In DNA form, the CDR3 reads TGTGCCAGCAGCGTAGTGGGAGGGGCAATCAGTGAAGCTTTCTTT. Protein: CASSVVGGAISEAFF. The variable domain in full, with the rest retrieved from reference TRBV9 and TRBJ1-1, is DSGVTQTPKHLITATGQRVTLRCSPRSGDLSVYWYQQSLDQGLQFLIQYYNGEERAKGNILERFSAQQFPDLHSELNLSSLELGDSALYFCASSVVGGAISEAFFGQGTRLTVV.

The rearrangement uses TRBV7-2 and TRBJ2-3; D might be TRBD2 (5 bases). From germline, CDR1 is SGHTA and CDR2 FQGNSA. CDR3 length: 14 amino acids. The V and J ends lost 5 bases and 1 base respectively, with 10 bases between them. The CDR3 DNA reads as TGTGCCAGCAGCCGCACCGGGGGCACAGATACGCAGTATTTT. Protein product: CASSRTGGTDTQYF. Based on the CDR3 plus reference TRBV7-2 and TRBJ2-3, the full variable domain is GAGVSQSPSNKVTEKGKDVELRCDPISGHTALYWYRQSLGQGLEFLIYFQGNSAPDKSGLPSDRFSAERTGGSVSTLTIQRTQQEDSAVYLCASSRTGGTDTQYFGPGTRLTVL.

The V and J genes are TRBV6-1 and TRBJ1-5, with D tentatively TRBD1 (5 bases). Germline-derived CDR1 and CDR2 are MNHNS and SASEGT. The CDR3 consists of 15 residues. V lost 5 bases to trimming and J lost 5 bases, with 16 bases between them. The CDR3 reads CASSRIGAADQPQHF. The CDR3 region has the DNA TGTGCCAGCAGTCGGATCGGGGCCGCGGATCAGCCCCAGCATTTT.

V and J are TRBV14 and TRBJ1-1; D gene ambiguous. This CDR3 contains 12 residues. Trimming took off 11 bases at V and 11 bases at J, with 21 bases between the two ends. CDR1 and CDR2 from the germline V gene are SGHDN and FVKESK. CDR3: CACFLAEECAFF. As DNA, the CDR3 is TGTGCCTGCTTTTTAGCGGAGGAGTGTGCTTTCTTT.

The chain carries TRBV15 and TRBJ2-1; 8 bases are shared with TRBD1. The germline CDR1 and CDR2 sequences are LNHNV and YYDKDF (reference sequence). The CDR3 is 17 residues long. V was pared by 3 bases and J by 6 bases, with 13 bases of the junction left unmatched. CDR3 protein: CATSSTPGAGGLNEQFF. In DNA form, the CDR3 reads TGTGCCACCAGCAGTACTCCCGGGGCAGGGGGCCTCAATGAGCAGTTCTTC. The whole variable domain, filled in from reference TRBV15 and TRBJ2-1, reads DAMVIQNPRYQVTQFGKPVTLSCSQTLNHNVMYWYQQKSSQAPKLLFHYYDKDFNNEADTPDNFQSRRPNTSFCFLDIRSPGLGDTAMYLCATSSTPGAGGLNEQFFGPGTRLTVL.

The chain is built from TRBV7-3 and TRBJ2-1; 10 bases map to TRBD2. The V and J ends lost 5 bases and 4 bases, in that order; junction bases with no gene match: 14. CDR3 length equals 18 residues. Germline V CDR1 and CDR2: SGHTA, FQGTGA. CDR3: CASSPRPSGLASYNEQFF. The CDR3 DNA is TGTGCCAGCAGCCCAAGGCCGTCGGGACTAGCGTCTTACAATGAGCAGTTCTTC.

This chain links TRBV9 with TRBJ2-2; TRBD1 matches 9 bases. There are 16 residues in the CDR3. Unmatched junction bases numbered 6, after V lost 2 bases and J lost 4 bases. Germline-derived CDR1 and CDR2 are SGDLS and YYNGEE. The CDR3 sequence: CASSVAGTGSTGELFF. CDR3 DNA: TGTGCCAGCAGCGTGGCCGGGACAGGGAGCACCGGGGAGCTGTTTTTT. The full variable domain, in which reference TRBV9 and TRBJ2-2 provide the parts outside the CDR3, is DSGVTQTPKHLITATGQRVTLRCSPRSGDLSVYWYQQSLDQGLQFLIQYYNGEERAKGNILERFSAQQFPDLHSELNLSSLELGDSALYFCASSVAGTGSTGELFFGEGSRLTVL.

The rearrangement uses TRBV4-2 and TRBJ2-7, with 8 bases matching TRBD1. Germline V gene data show CDR1 as LGHNA and CDR2 as YNFKEQ. J lost 4 bases, V lost 1 base, and 6 bases had no gene match. The CDR3 runs to 15 residues. Written as DNA, the CDR3 is TGTGCCAGCAGCCAAGCCCAGGGGGCAGGGTACGAGCAGTACTTC. Translating gives CASSQAQGAGYEQYF.

The chain links TRBV27 to TRBJ1-2, with 8 bases matching TRBD1. CDR3 length: 15 amino acids. After removal of 6 bases from V and 2 bases from J, the junction contained 8 bases not matched to a gene. Germline CDR1 and CDR2: MNHEY and SMNVEV (reference sequence). The DNA of the CDR3 is TGTGCCAGCAGGCAACGGGGACAGGAAAACTATGGCTACACCTTC. Protein product: CASRQRGQENYGYTF.

The genes are TRBV6-1 and TRBJ1-6; no reliable D call. The CDR3 has 13 residues. Germline values: CDR1 MNHNS, CDR2 SASEGT. Trimming pared 7 bases from V and 7 bases from J, leaving 11 bases between. This CDR3 is CASIAVLNSPLHF. For the CDR3, the DNA is TGTGCCAGCATAGCCGTATTGAATTCACCCCTCCACTTT.

The chain has TRBV27 and TRBJ2-6, with D tentatively TRBD1 (6 bases). V was pared by 4 bases and J by 0 bases, with 19 bases between. The CDR3 consists of 19 residues. CDR1 is MNHEY and CDR2 is SMNVEV in the germline V gene (reference sequence). The CDR3 spells CASSSQTGYLLSGANVLTF. CDR3 nucleotide sequence: TGTGCCAGCAGTTCCCAGACAGGCTACCTCCTCTCTGGGGCCAACGTCCTGACTTTC.

The V and J genes are TRBV5-4 and TRBJ2-5; D gene unclear. The CDR3 runs 15 residues. V dropped 4 bases and J dropped 2 bases, with 15 bases sitting between them. The germline gives CDR1 SGHNT, CDR2 YYREEE (reference sequence). The CDR3 region has the DNA TGTGCCAGCAGCCCCAGTTGGGGTCGGCAAGAGACCCAGTACTTC. Translated: CASSPSWGRQETQYF.

The V call is TRBV5-1, the J call TRBJ2-1, with TRBD2 matching 13 bases. The V gene end was trimmed by 5 bases and the J gene end by 2 bases; junction bases not matched to a gene: 10. Germline lookup yields CDR1 SGHRS and CDR2 YFSETQ. CDR3 size: 18 residues. CDR3 nucleotide sequence: TGCGCCAGCAGGGGACTAGCGGGAAACCGACCTCCCTACAATGAGCAGTTCTTC. It yields the protein CASRGLAGNRPPYNEQFF. Supplemented by reference TRBV5-1 and TRBJ2-1, the full variable domain reads KAGVTQTPRYLIKTRGQQVTLSCSPISGHRSVSWYQQTPGQGLQFLFEYFSETQRNKGNFPGRFSGRQFSNSRSEMNVSTLELGDSALYLCASRGLAGNRPPYNEQFFGPGTRLTVL.

This clone was counted between two and nine times. J is TRBJ1-2 and V is TRBV7-3; D gene unclear. Germline loops: CDR1 SGHTA, CDR2 FQGTGA. CDR3 length equals 13 residues. Trimming cost V 0 bases and J 3 bases, with 5 bases left between them. CDR3 nucleotide sequence: TGTGCCAGCAGCTTAACCTACTACTATGGCTACACCTTC. It codes for CASSLTYYYGYTF.